The entry that follows covers one T cell receptor beta chain sequence. Antigen: not known. The sample belongs to a study of blood T cells in healthy people across ages. Points from the study as a whole: Shifts in expanded clonotypes may have been confounded by donor CMV status, which was unknown.

Using a J-beta primer mix together with a sample-barcoded 5' primer, a second PCR was run for roughly 6 to 12 cycles. Unique molecular identifiers of 12 random nucleotides labeled each cDNA. TCRdb passed the 5' RACE reads through MiXCR, listing each CDR3 protein once. The table lists approximately 1,700,000 distinct CDR3 sequences, approximately 39% of them singletons. The TCR was taken from a human donor in good health. The specimen sequenced was blood.

The CDR3 loop is CASSVDPDYYEQYF. The DNA for the CDR3 is TGCGCCAGCAGCGTCGACCCGGATTACTACGAGCAGTACTTC. The chain combines TRBV5-1 with TRBJ2-7; D not resolved. This CDR3 contains 14 residues. V lost 4 bases, J lost 3 bases, and 14 bases lay in between. Germline CDR1 reads SGHRS; CDR2 reads YFSETQ.